These 7 T cell receptor beta chains share one sample of origin, sequenced in a study of response to subunit inactivated influenza vaccine. TCRdb processed the RT-PCR reads anew with MiXCR; each CDR3 protein has one entry. Seen here are approximately 730,000 distinct CDR3 sequences, roughly 14% observed once, and the top ten hold around 7%. Specimen: PBMCs from blood, collected approximately 15 days before vaccination. Receptor source: a man between 50 and 59 years old who received an inactivated influenza vaccine.

The rearrangement uses TRBV5-1 and TRBJ2-7; tentative D call: TRBD1 (6 bases). The CDR3 consists of 15 residues. V was pared by 5 bases and J by 5 bases, with 20 bases between. In germline, CDR1 is SGHRS, CDR2 YFSETQ. The CDR3 nucleotides read TGCGCCAGCAGTAGCCGGATAACAGGGTCCAACGAGCAGTACTTC. This encodes CASSSRITGSNEQYF.

This sequence joins TRBV24-1 and TRBJ2-1; D is perhaps TRBD2 (6 bases). Germline V lookup: CDR1 KGHDR, CDR2 SFDVKD. The ends were cut back, 4 bases at V and 7 bases at J, with 13 bases in the middle. This CDR3 region has 14 residues. CDR3 in amino acids: CATSDRLGLNEQFF. The CDR3 region has the DNA TGTGCCACCAGTGACCGACTAGGACTTAATGAGCAGTTCTTC.

The rearrangement joins TRBV5-5 to TRBJ2-1; unclear D gene. V shed 1 base and J shed 9 bases, with 20 bases lying between them. In germline, CDR1 is SGHKS, CDR2 YYEKEE (reference sequence). This CDR3 is built from 16 residues. CDR3 nucleotides: TGTGCCAGCAGCTTGATGTTTTGGGCCTCCCCGGTTGAGCAGTTCTTC. Translating gives CASSLMFWASPVEQFF.

The chain uses TRBV20-1 and TRBJ1-5; D perhaps matches TRBD1 (6 bases). This CDR3 is built from 16 residues. The germline CDR1 and CDR2 sequences are DFQATT and SNEGSKA (reference sequence). V was clipped by 0 bases and J by 0 bases, with 12 bases between them. The DNA for the CDR3 is TGCAGTGCTAGAGACAACAGGGTTTATAGCAATCAGCCCCAGCATTTT. It translates to CSARDNRVYSNQPQHF.

This clonotype was detected only a few times. J is TRBJ2-5 and V is TRBV10-3; tentatively, D is TRBD2 (6 bases). The CDR3 runs 12 residues. The V end lost 11 bases, the J end lost 1 base, and 11 bases lay between the germline ends. Germline V gene sequence: CDR1 ENHRY, CDR2 SYGVKD. The CDR3 spells CAASSAQETQYF. In nucleotides, the CDR3 is TGTGCCGCTTCTAGCGCCCAAGAGACCCAGTACTTC.

The V call is TRBV6-2 or TRBV6-3, the J call TRBJ2-3; a weak D match, TRBD2 (6 bases). The length of the CDR3 is 14 residues. Looked up from germline, CDR1 is MNHEY and CDR2 is SVGEGT. The ends were cut back, 10 bases at V and 1 base at J, with 15 bases in the middle. This chain's CDR3 is CAISHGEGTDTQYF. In nucleotides, the CDR3 is TGTGCCATTTCACACGGGGAGGGCACAGATACGCAGTATTTT.

This clonotype appeared a few times. V is TRBV20-1 and J is TRBJ2-5, with TRBD1 identical over 10 bases. The trim removed 6 bases at V and 7 bases at J, leaving 8 bases unmatched. Germline lookup yields CDR1 DFQATT and CDR2 SNEGSKA (reference sequence). This CDR3 has 13 amino acids. The CDR3 nucleotides read TGCAGTGCAAAGGACAGGGGGAGTGTGACCCAGTACTTC. Protein product: CSAKDRGSVTQYF.